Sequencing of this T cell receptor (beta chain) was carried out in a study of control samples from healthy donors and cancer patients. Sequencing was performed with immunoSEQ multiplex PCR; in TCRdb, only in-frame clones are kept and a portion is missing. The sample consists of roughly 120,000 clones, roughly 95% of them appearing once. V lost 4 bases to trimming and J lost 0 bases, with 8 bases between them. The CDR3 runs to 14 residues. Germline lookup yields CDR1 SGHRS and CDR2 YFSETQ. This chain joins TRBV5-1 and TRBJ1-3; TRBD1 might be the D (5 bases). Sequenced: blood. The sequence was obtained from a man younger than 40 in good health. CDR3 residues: CASSADISGNTIYF. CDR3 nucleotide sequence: TGCGCCAGCAGCGCGGACATCTCTGGAAACACCATATATTTT. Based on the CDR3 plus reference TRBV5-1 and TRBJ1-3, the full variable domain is KAGVTQTPRYLIKTRGQQVTLSCSPISGHRSVSWYQQTPGQGLQFLFEYFSETQRNKGNFPGRFSGRQFSNSRSEMNVSTLELGDSALYLCASSADISGNTIYFGEGSWLTVV.